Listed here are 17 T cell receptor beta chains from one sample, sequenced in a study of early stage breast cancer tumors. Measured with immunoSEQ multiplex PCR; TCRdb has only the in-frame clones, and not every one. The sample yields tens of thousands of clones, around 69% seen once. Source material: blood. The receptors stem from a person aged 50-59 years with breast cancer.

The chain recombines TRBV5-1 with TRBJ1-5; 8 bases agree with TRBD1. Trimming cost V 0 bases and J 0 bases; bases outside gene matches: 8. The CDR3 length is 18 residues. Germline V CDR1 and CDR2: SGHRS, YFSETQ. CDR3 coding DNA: TGCGCCAGCAGCTTGGTCCCCTCGACAGGGGCTAGCAATCAGCCCCAGCATTTT. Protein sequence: CASSLVPSTGASNQPQHF. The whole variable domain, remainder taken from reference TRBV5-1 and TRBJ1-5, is KAGVTQTPRYLIKTRGQQVTLSCSPISGHRSVSWYQQTPGQGLQFLFEYFSETQRNKGNFPGRFSGRQFSNSRSEMNVSTLELGDSALYLCASSLVPSTGASNQPQHFGDGTRLSIL.

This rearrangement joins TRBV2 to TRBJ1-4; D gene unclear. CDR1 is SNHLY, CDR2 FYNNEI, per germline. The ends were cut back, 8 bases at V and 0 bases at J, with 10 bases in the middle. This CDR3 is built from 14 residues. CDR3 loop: CASGGRATNEKLFF. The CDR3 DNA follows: TGTGCCAGCGGAGGGCGTGCAACTAATGAAAAACTGTTTTTT.

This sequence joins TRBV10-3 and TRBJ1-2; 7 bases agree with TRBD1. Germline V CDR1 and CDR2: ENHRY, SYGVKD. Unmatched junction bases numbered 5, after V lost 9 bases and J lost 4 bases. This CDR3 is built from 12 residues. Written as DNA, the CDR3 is TGTGCCATAAGACAGGGTGCCTATGGCTACACCTTC. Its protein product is CAIRQGAYGYTF.

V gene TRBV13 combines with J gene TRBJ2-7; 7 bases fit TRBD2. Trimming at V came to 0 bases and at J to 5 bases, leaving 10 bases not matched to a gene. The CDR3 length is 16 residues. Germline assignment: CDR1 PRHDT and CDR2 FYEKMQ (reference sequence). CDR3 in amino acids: CASSLGGTTIRHEQYF. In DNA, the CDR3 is TGTGCCAGCAGCTTAGGCGGGACTACAATACGGCACGAGCAGTACTTC.

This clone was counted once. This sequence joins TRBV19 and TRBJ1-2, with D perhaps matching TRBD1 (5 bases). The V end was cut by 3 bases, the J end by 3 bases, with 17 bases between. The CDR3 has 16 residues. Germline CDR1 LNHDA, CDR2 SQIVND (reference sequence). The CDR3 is CASSIPRAKRDYGYTF. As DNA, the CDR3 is TGTGCCAGTAGTATTCCCAGGGCCAAACGGGACTATGGCTACACCTTC.

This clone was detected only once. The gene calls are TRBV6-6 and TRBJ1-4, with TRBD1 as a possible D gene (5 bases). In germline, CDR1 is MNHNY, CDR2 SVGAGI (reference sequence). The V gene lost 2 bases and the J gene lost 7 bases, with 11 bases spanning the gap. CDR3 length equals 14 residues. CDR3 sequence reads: CASSYDVGGEKLFF. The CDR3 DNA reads TGTGCCAGCAGTTACGACGTGGGGGGTGAAAAACTGTTTTTT.

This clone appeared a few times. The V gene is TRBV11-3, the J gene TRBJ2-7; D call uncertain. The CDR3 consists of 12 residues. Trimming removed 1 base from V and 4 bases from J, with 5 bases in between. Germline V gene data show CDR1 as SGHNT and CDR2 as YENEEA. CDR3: CASSLALYEQYF. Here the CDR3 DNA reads TGTGCCAGCAGCTTAGCCCTGTACGAGCAGTACTTC.

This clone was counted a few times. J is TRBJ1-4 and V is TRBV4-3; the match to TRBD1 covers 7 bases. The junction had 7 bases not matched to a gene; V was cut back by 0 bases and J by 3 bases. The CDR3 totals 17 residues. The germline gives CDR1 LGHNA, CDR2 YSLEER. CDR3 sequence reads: CASSQDPGGTANEKLFF. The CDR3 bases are TGCGCCAGCAGCCAAGATCCCGGAGGGACAGCTAATGAAAAACTGTTTTTT.

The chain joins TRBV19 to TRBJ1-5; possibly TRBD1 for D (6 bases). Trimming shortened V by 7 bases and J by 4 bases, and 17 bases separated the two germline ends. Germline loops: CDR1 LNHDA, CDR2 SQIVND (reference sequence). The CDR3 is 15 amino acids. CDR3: CASMPRGAFNQPQHF. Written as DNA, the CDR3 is TGTGCCAGTATGCCCCGGGGGGCTTTTAATCAGCCCCAGCATTTT.

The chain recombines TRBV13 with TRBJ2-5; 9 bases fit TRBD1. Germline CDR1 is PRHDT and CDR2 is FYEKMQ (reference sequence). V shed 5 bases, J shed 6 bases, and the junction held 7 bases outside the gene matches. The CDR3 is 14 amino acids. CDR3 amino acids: CASSTRQGVKTQYF. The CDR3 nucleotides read TGTGCCAGCAGCACCCGACAGGGGGTAAAGACCCAGTACTTC.

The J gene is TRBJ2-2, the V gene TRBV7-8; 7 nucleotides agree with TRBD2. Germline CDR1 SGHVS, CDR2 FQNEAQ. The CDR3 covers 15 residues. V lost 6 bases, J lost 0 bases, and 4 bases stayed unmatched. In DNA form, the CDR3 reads TGTGCCAGCAGACGAGCGGGGACGAACACCGGGGAGCTGTTTTTT. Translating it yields CASRRAGTNTGELFF. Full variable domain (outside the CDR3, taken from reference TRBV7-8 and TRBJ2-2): GAGVSQSPRYKVAKRGQDVALRCDPISGHVSLFWYQQALGQGPEFLTYFQNEAQLDKSGLPSDRFFAERPEGSVSTLKIQRTQQEDSAVYLCASRRAGTNTGELFFGEGSRLTVL.

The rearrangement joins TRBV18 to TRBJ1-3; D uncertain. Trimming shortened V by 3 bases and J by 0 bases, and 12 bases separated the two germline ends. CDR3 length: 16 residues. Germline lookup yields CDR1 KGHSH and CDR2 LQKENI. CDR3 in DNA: TGTGCCAGCTCACCCGTGGAGCGGAGCTCTGGAAACACCATATATTTT. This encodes CASSPVERSSGNTIYF.

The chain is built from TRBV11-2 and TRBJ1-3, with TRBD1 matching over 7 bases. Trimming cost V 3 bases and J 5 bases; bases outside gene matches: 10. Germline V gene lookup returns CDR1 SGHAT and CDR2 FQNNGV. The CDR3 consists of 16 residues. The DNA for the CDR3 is TGTGCCAGCAGCTTCAGCACAGGGGCTGGGAGAAACACCATATATTTT. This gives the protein CASSFSTGAGRNTIYF.

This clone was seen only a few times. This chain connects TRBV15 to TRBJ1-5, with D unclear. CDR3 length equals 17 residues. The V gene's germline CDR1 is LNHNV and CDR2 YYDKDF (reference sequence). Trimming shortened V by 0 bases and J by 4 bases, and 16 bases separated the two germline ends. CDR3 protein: CATSRDLRGLGNQPQHF. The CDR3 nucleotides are TGTGCCACCAGCAGAGATCTAAGAGGGCTCGGGAATCAGCCCCAGCATTTT. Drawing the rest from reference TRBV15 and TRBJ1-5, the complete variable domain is DAMVIQNPRYQVTQFGKPVTLSCSQTLNHNVMYWYQQKSSQAPKLLFHYYDKDFNNEADTPDNFQSRRPNTSFCFLDIRSPGLGDTAMYLCATSRDLRGLGNQPQHFGDGTRLSIL.

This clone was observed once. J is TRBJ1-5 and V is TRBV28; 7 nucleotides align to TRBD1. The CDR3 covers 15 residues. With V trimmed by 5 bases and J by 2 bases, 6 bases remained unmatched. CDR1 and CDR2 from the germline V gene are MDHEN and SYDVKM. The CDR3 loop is CASSLAGTGNQPQHF. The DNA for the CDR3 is TGTGCCAGCAGTCTTGCTGGGACAGGCAATCAGCCCCAGCATTTT.

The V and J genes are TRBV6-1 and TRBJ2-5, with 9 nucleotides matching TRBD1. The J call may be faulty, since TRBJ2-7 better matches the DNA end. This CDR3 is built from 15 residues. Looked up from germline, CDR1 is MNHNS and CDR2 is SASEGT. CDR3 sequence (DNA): TGTGCCAGCAGTATCCGGGACAGGGACGCCGACGAGCAGTACTTC. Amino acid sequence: CASSIRDRDADEQYF.

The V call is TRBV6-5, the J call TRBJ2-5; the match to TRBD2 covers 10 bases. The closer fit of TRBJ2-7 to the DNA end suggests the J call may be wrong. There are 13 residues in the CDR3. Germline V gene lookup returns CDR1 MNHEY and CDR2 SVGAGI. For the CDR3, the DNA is TGTGCCAGTACTAGCGGGAATCGGGGCGAGCAGTACTTC. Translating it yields CASTSGNRGEQYF.